These 7 T cell receptor beta chains originate from one sample sequenced in a study of glioma-infiltrating T cells after dendritic cell vaccination. Only in-frame clones appear in the TCRdb table, and some are missing; sequencing was by immunoSEQ multiplex PCR. The table records about 520 clones, around 87% of them present only once. The sample in question was tumor tissue, obtained before dendritic cell vaccination. The receptor source for this set is a human donor with glioblastoma.

The chain has TRBV7-6 and TRBJ1-1; TRBD1 matches 11 bases. V trimming: 5 bases; J trimming: 5 bases; junction bases outside the gene matches: 7. The length of the CDR3 is 15 residues. The germline gives CDR1 SGHVS, CDR2 FNYEAQ. As DNA, the CDR3 is TGTGCCAGCAGCCAAGAGGACAGGGGGCCTACTGAAGCTTTCTTT. Translated: CASSQEDRGPTEAFF. Filled out from reference TRBV7-6 and TRBJ1-1, the complete variable domain reads GAGVSQSPRYKVTKRGQDVALRCDPISGHVSLYWYRQALGQGPEFLTYFNYEAQQDKSGLPNDRFSAERPEGSISTLTIQRTEQRDSAMYRCASSQEDRGPTEAFFGQGTRLTVV.

The chain is built from TRBV7-2 and TRBJ2-5; the D is unclear. The CDR3 sequence is 15 residues long. Germline V gene sequence: CDR1 SGHTA, CDR2 FQGNSA. Trimming stripped 2 bases from V and 3 bases from J, with 13 bases between. For the CDR3, the DNA is TGTGCCAGCAGCTTACTGCTGACCCGGGAAGAGACCCAGTACTTC. This sequence encodes CASSLLLTREETQYF.

The chain joins TRBV9 to TRBJ1-2, with 8 bases matching TRBD1. Germline V gene sequence: CDR1 SGDLS, CDR2 YYNGEE. V dropped 4 bases and J dropped 7; count of bases not matched to a gene: 3. The CDR3 contains 12 residues. The CDR3 region is CASSIQGGGYTF. In DNA, the CDR3 is TGTGCCAGCAGCATACAGGGGGGTGGCTACACCTTC.

The gene calls are TRBV7-2 and TRBJ2-7; 8 nucleotides align to TRBD1. CDR1 and CDR2 from the germline V gene are SGHTA and FQGNSA. V shed 5 bases, J shed 12 bases, and the junction held 12 bases outside the gene matches. The CDR3 extends over 13 amino acids. CDR3: CASSPEGTGRRYF. CDR3 in DNA: TGTGCCAGCAGCCCGGAAGGGACAGGCCGGAGGTACTTC. The full variable domain, completed using reference TRBV7-2 and TRBJ2-7, is GAGVSQSPSNKVTEKGKDVELRCDPISGHTALYWYRQSLGQGLEFLIYFQGNSAPDKSGLPSDRFSAERTGGSVSTLTIQRTQQEDSAVYLCASSPEGTGRRYFGPGTRLTVT.

The genes are TRBV11-2 and TRBJ1-1; D gene ambiguous. The CDR3 covers 15 residues. Germline lookup yields CDR1 SGHAT and CDR2 FQNNGV. The V end was cut by 3 bases, the J end by 1 base, with 12 bases between. The CDR3 coding sequence is TGTGCCAGCAGCTTTAACCCAGGAGGGAACACTGAAGCTTTCTTT. Translation: CASSFNPGGNTEAFF.

The V and J genes are TRBV9 and TRBJ2-7, with D maybe TRBD2 (6 bases). The germline gives CDR1 SGDLS, CDR2 YYNGEE. V was trimmed by 4 bases and J by 6 bases, leaving 17 bases between them. This CDR3 is built from 14 residues. DNA for the CDR3: TGTGCCAGCAGCCCTCGGGACTTCAGGGTCGAGCAGTACTTC. Protein sequence: CASSPRDFRVEQYF.

The V gene is TRBV27, the J gene TRBJ2-1; the D gene is possibly TRBD1 (5 bases). The CDR3 spans 17 residues. The germline CDR1 and CDR2 sequences are MNHEY and SMNVEV (reference sequence). V was cut by 8 bases and J by 4 bases, with 24 bases left in between. CDR3 protein: CASQADPGKGPYNEQFF. CDR3 bases: TGTGCCAGCCAAGCCGACCCTGGGAAGGGGCCTTACAATGAGCAGTTCTTC.